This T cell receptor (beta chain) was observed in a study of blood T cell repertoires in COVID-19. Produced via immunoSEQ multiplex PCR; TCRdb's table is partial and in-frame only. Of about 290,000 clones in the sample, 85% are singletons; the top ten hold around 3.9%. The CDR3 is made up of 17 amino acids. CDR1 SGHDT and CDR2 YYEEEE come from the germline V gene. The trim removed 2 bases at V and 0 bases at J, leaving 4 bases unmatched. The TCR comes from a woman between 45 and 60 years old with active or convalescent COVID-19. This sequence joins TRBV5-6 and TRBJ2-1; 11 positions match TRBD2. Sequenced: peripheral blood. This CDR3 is CASSFLGLADSYNEQFF. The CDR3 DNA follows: TGTGCCAGCAGCTTCTTGGGACTAGCGGACTCCTACAATGAGCAGTTCTTC.